The rows below give T cell receptor beta chains drawn from one sample of a study of cytomegalovirus exposure and HLA in healthy donors. The repertoire was sequenced with immunoSEQ multiplex PCR; TCRdb's copy has only in-frame clones and lacks some. Of some 120,000 clones listed, roughly 62% were seen once; the top ten hold roughly 1.6%. Material for sequencing was PBMCs. All receptors come from a man between 25 and 39 years old in good health and CMV-seropositive. The CDR3 runs from the conserved cysteine through the conserved F or W. Each record gives: V gene, D gene, J gene, clone size, CDR3 DNA, CDR3 protein. D genes are given only for firm matches. Part of the rows lack a size; the others show once, few, many or a class for expanded clones.

TRBV4-1,NA,TRBJ1-5,NA,TGCGCCAGCAGCCAAGATCTTGGTAAGGGGAGCAATCAGCCCCAGCATTTT,CASSQDLGKGSNQPQHF
TRBV2,NA,TRBJ2-7,NA,TGTGCCAGCAGTGAGGGCGCAGGGTACACCTACGAGCAGTACTTC,CASSEGAGYTYEQYF
TRBV5-5,NA,TRBJ2-2,NA,TGTGCCAGCAGACTCGACAGTTACACCGGGGAGCTGTTTTTT,CASRLDSYTGELFF
TRBV6-1,NA,TRBJ1-1,NA,TGTGCCAGCAGCCCAGACTACCGGGACACTGAAGCTTTCTTT,CASSPDYRDTEAFF
TRBV27,NA,TRBJ1-4,NA,TGTGCCAGCAGTTTACGGCGGTCTGATGAAAAACTGTTTTTT,CASSLRRSDEKLFF
TRBV6-5,NA,TRBJ1-2,NA,TGTGCCAGCAGTGAAGTCGGGATTAGCTATGGCTACACCTTC,CASSEVGISYGYTF
TRBV15,NA,TRBJ2-7,NA,TGTGCCACCAGCAGAGATGGGCTACGACGGGAGCAGTACTTC,CATSRDGLRREQYF
TRBV11-2,NA,TRBJ2-3,few,TGTGCCAGCAGCTTACTAGTACCTACGCAGTATTTT,CASSLLVPTQYF
TRBV4-2,TRBD1,TRBJ2-1,NA,TGTGCCAGCAGCCCAAGCGATTTCCCGGGACAGGGGGACAATGAGCAGTTCTTC,CASSPSDFPGQGDNEQFF
TRBV5-4,TRBD1,TRBJ2-7,NA,TGTGCCACACACGCCTACAGGGGTGGACACGAGCAGTACTTC,CATHAYRGGHEQYF
TRBV19,TRBD2,TRBJ2-7,NA,TGTGCCAGTAGTCGGACTAGCGGGAGGCTAGACGAGCAGTACTTC,CASSRTSGRLDEQYF
TRBV15,NA,TRBJ1-1,NA,TGTGCCACCAGCAGATCCGACACCTACACTGAAGCTTTCTTT,CATSRSDTYTEAFF
TRBV13,TRBD2,TRBJ2-7,NA,TGTGCCAGCAGCTTATGGCGGGAGAACCCCTACGAGCAGTACTTC,CASSLWRENPYEQYF
TRBV2,TRBD1,TRBJ1-4,NA,TGTGCCAGCAGGGACAGGGCAACTAATGAAAAACTGTTTTTT,CASRDRATNEKLFF
TRBV7-8,NA,TRBJ1-5,NA,TGTGCCAGCAGCTGGGGGCCCGCGGAGCCCCAGCATTTT,CASSWGPAEPQHF
TRBV25-1,NA,TRBJ2-2,NA,TGTGCCAGTACCGGGACACCAAACACCGGGGAGCTGTTTTTT,CASTGTPNTGELFF
TRBV6-5,NA,TRBJ1-4,NA,TGTGCCAGCAGTGCTTCCGGGAGGGAGGATGAAAAACTGTTTTTT,CASSASGREDEKLFF
TRBV10-3,NA,TRBJ1-2,NA,TGTGCCATCGGTGGGGGGCACCTCATCTATGGCTACACCTTC,CAIGGGHLIYGYTF
TRBV18,NA,TRBJ2-5,once,TGTGCCAGCTCACCTCCGAGGAGGCCAGAGACCCAGTACTTC,CASSPPRRPETQYF
TRBV6-5,TRBD1,TRBJ2-7,NA,TGTGCCAGCAGCTCCGGGACAGGGAGCGAGCAGTACTTC,CASSSGTGSEQYF
TRBV5-1,NA,TRBJ1-2,few,TGCGCCAGCAGCTTGGCGCCAGCAGGCTATGGCTACACCTTC,CASSLAPAGYGYTF
TRBV15,NA,TRBJ1-2,once,TGTGCCACCAGCAGAGATCTGCATCGGGCAGGGAGGGTTCTTATAGACTATGGCTACACCTTC,CATSRDLHRAGRVLIDYGYTF
TRBV6-6,TRBD2,TRBJ2-2,NA,TGTGCCAGCAGTCCGTCCGGGACTAGCGGGTCCGGGGAGCTGTTTTTT,CASSPSGTSGSGELFF
TRBV5-1,TRBD2,TRBJ2-3,NA,TGCGCCAGCAGCTATGGACTAGCGGAGCCAACTAGCACAGATACGCAGTATTTT,CASSYGLAEPTSTDTQYF
TRBV6-1,NA,TRBJ2-6,NA,TGTGCCAGCAGTGAAGACGGCAGGACAAACTCTGGGGCCAACGTCCTGACTTTC,CASSEDGRTNSGANVLTF
TRBV5-1,TRBD1,TRBJ1-2,NA,TGCGCCAGCAGCTTGGACAGGGGGACCACCTATGGCTACACCTTC,CASSLDRGTTYGYTF
TRBV29-1,TRBD1,TRBJ1-1,NA,TGCAGCGTTGAGCAGGGGGCGCGATTGGGCACTGAAGCTTTCTTT,CSVEQGARLGTEAFF
TRBV14,NA,TRBJ1-1,NA,TGTGCCAGCAGCCAAAATGGGGGACTGGGCACTGAAGCTTTCTTT,CASSQNGGLGTEAFF
TRBV5-1,NA,TRBJ1-1,NA,TGCGCCAGCAGCGCCTTGATGGGCCATGGTGAGGAAGCTTTCTTT,CASSALMGHGEEAFF
TRBV4-3,NA,TRBJ1-2,NA,TGCGCCAGCAGCCAAGATTGGGCAGGGCTCTATGGCTACACCTTC,CASSQDWAGLYGYTF
TRBV27,NA,TRBJ2-3,NA,TGTGCCAGCAGTTTATCCCACAGGGCGAATACGCAGTATTTT,CASSLSHRANTQYF
TRBV6-1,TRBD2,TRBJ2-5,NA,TGTGCCAGCAGTGAAGGACTAGCGGCTGTCTTACAAGAGACCCAGTACTTC,CASSEGLAAVLQETQYF
TRBV5-8,NA,TRBJ2-5,NA,TGTGCCAGCAGCTTAAGGCGACTGGGTAATCAAGAGACCCAGTACTTC,CASSLRRLGNQETQYF
TRBV28,TRBD1,TRBJ2-1,NA,TGTGCCAGCAGTACAGGGGGGATTGAGCAGTTCTTC,CASSTGGIEQFF
TRBV7-9,TRBD2,TRBJ2-7,NA,TGTGCCAGCAGCGACCCCTCCGGGACTAGCGGTCTCGAGTCCTACGAGCAGTACTTC,CASSDPSGTSGLESYEQYF
TRBV11-2,NA,TRBJ2-1,few,TGTGCCAGCAGCATTAGCCGGACTACCCGACAGTTCTTC,CASSISRTTRQFF
TRBV7-3,NA,TRBJ2-2,once,TGTGCCAGCAGCTTAGTAGCGACCAACACCGGGGAGCTGTTTTTT,CASSLVATNTGELFF
TRBV9,NA,TRBJ2-1,few,TGTGCCAGCAGCGTAGGACAATTCAATGAGCAGTTCTTC,CASSVGQFNEQFF
TRBV5-4,TRBD2,TRBJ2-7,NA,TGTGCCAGCAGCTCTGTGACTAGCGGGAGCTCCGAGCAGTACTTC,CASSSVTSGSSEQYF
TRBV5-1,NA,TRBJ1-1,NA,TGCGCCAGCAGTTATACAGGGAACACTGAAGCTTTCTTT,CASSYTGNTEAFF
TRBV9,TRBD2,TRBJ2-5,NA,TGTGCCAGCAGCCCCCCTAGCGGGAGAGACCAAGAGACCCAGTACTTC,CASSPPSGRDQETQYF
TRBV18,NA,TRBJ2-3,few,TGTGCCAGCTCACCGTGGGCTAGCGCCACCCACACAGATACGCAGTATTTT,CASSPWASATHTDTQYF
TRBV4-3,NA,TRBJ2-2,NA,TGCGCCAGCAGCCGAGGGGTGGGGGTAGCGGAGGTGGAGGAGCTGTTTTTT,CASSRGVGVAEVEELFF
TRBV6-1,TRBD2,TRBJ2-5,NA,TGTGCCAGCAGTGAATGGGTAGCGGGAGGGCCTGGCCAAGAGACCCAGTACTTC,CASSEWVAGGPGQETQYF
TRBV2,NA,TRBJ1-5,NA,TGTGCCACTGGAGGTCGCGGGCGGCCCCAGCATTTT,CATGGRGRPQHF
TRBV5-4,TRBD1,TRBJ1-2,NA,TGTGCCAGCACCCCAGGACAGGAAGCCTATGGCTACACCTTC,CASTPGQEAYGYTF
TRBV6-5,TRBD1,TRBJ2-7,NA,TGTGCCAGCACCGACAGGGGCGATTCTGGCGAGCAGTACTTC,CASTDRGDSGEQYF
TRBV30,NA,TRBJ1-1,NA,TGTGCCTGCCTAGACAGGCGAGGGGGAGCTTTCTTT,CACLDRRGGAFF
TRBV2,TRBD2,TRBJ2-7,NA,TGTGCCAGCACCCAACTAGCGGGGTCCTACGAGCAGTACTTC,CASTQLAGSYEQYF
TRBV4-2,NA,TRBJ1-5,NA,TGTGCCAGCAGGCGTGTCCAAGGGGTGGATCAGCCCCAGCATTTT,CASRRVQGVDQPQHF
TRBV7-9,NA,TRBJ2-2,NA,TGTGCACCCGTCCCGGGACTCGAATTGAACACCGGGGAGCTGTTTTTT,CAPVPGLELNTGELFF
TRBV10-3,NA,TRBJ1-1,NA,TGTGCCATCAGTGAGGGGGCGAACACTGAAGCTTTCTTT,CAISEGANTEAFF
TRBV25-1,NA,TRBJ2-1,once,TGTGCCAGCAGTTGGGGAGGCTATGGAAATGAGCAGTTCTTC,CASSWGGYGNEQFF
TRBV9,TRBD2,TRBJ2-5,NA,TGTGCCAGCAGCCTAGCGGGAGGGGGAGAGACCCAGTACTTC,CASSLAGGGETQYF
TRBV29-1,TRBD1,TRBJ1-1,NA,TGCAGCGCCCCCGGACAGGGGATTAGTGGCACTGAAGCTTTCTTT,CSAPGQGISGTEAFF
TRBV7-9,TRBD1,TRBJ2-7,NA,TGTGCCAGCAGCTTAGGGGAACCGGGACAGGGCTACGAGCAGTACTTC,CASSLGEPGQGYEQYF
TRBV5-1,TRBD2,TRBJ2-7,NA,TGCGCCAGCAGCTCTCTAGCGGCGACCTACGAGCAGTACTTC,CASSSLAATYEQYF
TRBV4-2,NA,TRBJ2-5,few,TGTGCCAGCAGCCAAGAATTCTCACTGGACTACCAAGAGACCCAGTACTTC,CASSQEFSLDYQETQYF
TRBV6-5,NA,TRBJ2-7,NA,TGTGCCAGCAGTTCCGCCGGGAGTGAAAAGCAGTACTTC,CASSSAGSEKQYF